This T cell receptor (beta chain) came from a study of PD-1 blockade in classical Hodgkin lymphoma. This CDR3 has 15 amino acids. Germline-derived CDR1 and CDR2 are MNHEY and SMNVEV (reference sequence). With V trimmed by 3 bases and J by 3 bases, 5 bases remained unmatched. Data came from immunoSEQ multiplex PCR; TCRdb stores just in-frame clones and leaves some out. Of roughly 81,000 clones listed, around nine tenths are singletons. Brentuximab vedotin exposure varied, and every patient relapsed after autologous stem cell transplantation. Specimen: peripheral blood mononuclear cells (PBMCs), collected before the second cycle of nivolumab. The rearrangement links TRBV27 to TRBJ2-1; TRBD2 agrees at 7 bases. This clonotype was obtained from a human donor with classical Hodgkin lymphoma. The CDR3 DNA sequence: TGTGCCAGCAGTTTTCGACTAGCCATCTACAATGAGCAGTTCTTC. Protein product: CASSFRLAIYNEQFF.